A selection of T cell receptor beta chains follows, all from one sample in a study of blood T cell repertoires in COVID-19. Produced via immunoSEQ multiplex PCR; TCRdb's table is partial and in-frame only. There are 200,000 to 250,000 clones in the sample; 75% to 85% occur only once, and around 9% lies in the top ten. The sample taken for sequencing was PBMCs or T cells enriched from blood (not recorded which). Receptors were obtained from a man between 35 and 55 years old who had recovered from COVID-19. The CDR3 runs from the conserved cysteine through the conserved F or W. D genes are given only for firm matches. Part of the rows lack a size; the others show once, few, many or a class for expanded clones.

TRBV12-3/TRBV12-4,NA,TRBJ1-2,13,NA,TGTGCCAGCAGTAGGACACGCAACTATGGCTACACCTTC,CASSRTRNYGYTF
TRBV3-1/TRBV3-2,NA,TRBJ2-2,13,NA,TGTGCCAGCAGCCAATACTACTCCGGGGAGCTGTTTTTT,CASSQYYSGELFF
TRBV18,NA,TRBJ1-2,14,NA,TGTGCCAGCTCAGACTTCCGGGGAAACTATGGCTACACCTTC,CASSDFRGNYGYTF
TRBV10-3,NA,TRBJ2-2,13,TRBD1,TGTGCCATCACGGGACAGATGGCCGGGGAGCTGTTTTTT,CAITGQMAGELFF
TRBV7-3,once,TRBJ2-5,13,NA,TGTGCCAGCAGCTTAAGAGCCCAAGAGACCCAGTACTTC,CASSLRAQETQYF
TRBV5-1,NA,TRBJ1-2,13,NA,TGCGCCAGCAGCGCGGGGGTGGGCTATGGCTACACCTTC,CASSAGVGYGYTF
TRBV11-2,few,TRBJ1-2,13,TRBD1,TGTGCCAGCAGCCAGACAGGGGGCTATGGCTACACCTTC,CASSQTGGYGYTF
TRBV7-9,NA,TRBJ2-7,14,NA,TGTGCCAGCAGCTCCACTTCTATCTCCTACGAGCAGTACTTC,CASSSTSISYEQYF
TRBV12-5,NA,TRBJ1-3,16,NA,TGTGCTAGTGGTTTCCCAAGCACGAGCTCTGGAAACACCATATATTTT,CASGFPSTSSGNTIYF
TRBV6-5,NA,TRBJ2-1,15,TRBD1,TGTGCCAGCATACGAGGGGGCTACTCCTACAATGAGCAGTTCTTC,CASIRGGYSYNEQFF